These 18 T cell receptor beta chains share one sample of origin, sequenced in a study of T cells in Graves' hyperthyroidism and ophthalmopathy. Amplification of TCR beta CDR3 regions was performed using RNA transcripts as template. HTBI primers drove first-round RT-PCR of the TCR CDR3. TCRdb recomputed calls from the multiplex PCR reads with MiXCR, one row per CDR3 protein. The sample lists more than 350,000 distinct CDR3 sequences, about a sixth occurring once. The sample comprised blood. The receptors derive from a woman under 40 with Graves' hyperthyroidism that later progressed to Graves' ophthalmopathy.

Notes on this clonotype: The junction departs from germline at one end; a sequencing error may be responsible. This rearrangement joins TRBV2 to TRBJ1-1; 7 bases line up with TRBD1. Germline CDR1 SNHLY, CDR2 FYNNEI. The CDR3 has 14 residues. CDR3 protein: CASSLTGVDTESFF. The DNA for the CDR3 is TGTGCCAGCAGCCTAACAGGGGTTGACACTGAATCTTTCTTT. The full variable domain, its missing parts supplied by reference TRBV2 and TRBJ1-1, is EPEVTQTPSHQVTQMGQEVILRCVPISNHLYFYWYRQILGQKVEFLVSFYNNEISEKSEIFDDQFSVERPDGSNFTLKIRSTKLEDSAMYFCASSLTGVDTESFFGQGTRLTVV.

This clonotype was recorded many times. The chain joins TRBV2 to TRBJ2-2, with D unclear. V shed 2 bases and J shed 1 base, with 8 bases lying between them. Germline values: CDR1 SNHLY, CDR2 FYNNEI. This CDR3 is 15 amino acids long. In nucleotides, the CDR3 is TGTGCCAGCAGTGAATCCACTTGGAACACCGGGGAGCTGTTTTTT. Protein product: CASSESTWNTGELFF.

This clonotype was detected ten times or more. The chain couples TRBV20-1 to TRBJ2-5; D may correspond to TRBD1 or TRBD2 (6 bases each). The CDR3 extends over 13 amino acids. V was clipped by 6 bases and J by 6 bases, with 17 bases between them. Germline assignment: CDR1 DFQATT and CDR2 SNEGSKA (reference sequence). This CDR3 reads CSAEGSGAKTQYF. The CDR3 coding sequence is TGCAGTGCGGAGGGCTCGGGGGCGAAGACCCAGTACTTC.

This clonotype was seen only a few times. The rearrangement joins TRBV11-2 to TRBJ2-3, with a tentative D call TRBD1 (6 bases). This CDR3 is built from 14 residues. V gave up 7 bases and J gave up 0 bases, with 11 bases separating them. The V gene's germline CDR1 is SGHAT and CDR2 FQNNGV. Written as DNA, the CDR3 is TGTGCCAGCAAAAACAGGGCTAGCACAGATACGCAGTATTTT. It translates to CASKNRASTDTQYF. The variable domain in full, completed from reference TRBV11-2 and TRBJ2-3, reads EAGVAQSPRYKIIEKRQSVAFWCNPISGHATLYWYQQILGQGPKLLIQFQNNGVVDDSQLPKDRFSAERLKGVDSTLKIQPAKLEDSAVYLCASKNRASTDTQYFGPGTRLTVL.

This clonotype was seen more than once but under ten times. The chain links TRBV29-1 to TRBJ1-6, with a weak D call TRBD1 (5 bases). Germline CDR1 reads SQVTM; CDR2 reads ANQGSEA. Trimming pared 0 bases from V and 7 bases from J, leaving 16 bases between. This CDR3 contains 16 residues. This chain's CDR3 is CSVEDLAGYGNSPLHF. The CDR3 region has the DNA TGCAGCGTTGAAGATCTTGCAGGGTACGGAAATTCACCCCTCCACTTT.

In the case of this clonotype: A read error may explain this, as a much larger clone is one base away. This chain links TRBV12-3 or TRBV12-4 with TRBJ2-7; D possibly corresponds to TRBD2 (5 bases). The CDR3 loop spans 16 amino acids. The V end lost 11 bases, the J end lost 2 bases, and 25 bases lay between the germline ends. CDR3 residues: CAGSRTGAASTYEQYF. CDR3 DNA sequence: TGTGCCGGTAGCCGAACCGGAGCGGCTTCAACCTACGAGCAGTACTTC.

The sample holds many counts of this clonotype. The chain recombines TRBV5-5 with TRBJ1-2; no definite D call. The CDR3 contains 15 residues. The germline CDR1 and CDR2 sequences are SGHKS and YYEKEE (reference sequence). V was trimmed by 0 bases and J by 3 bases, leaving 12 bases between them. This CDR3 is CASSLEAALYYGYTF. DNA for the CDR3: TGTGCCAGCAGCTTGGAGGCAGCTTTGTACTATGGCTACACCTTC.

The CDR3 loop reads CSVVEGLGGYTF. Written as DNA, the CDR3 is TGCAGCGTTGTGGAGGGCTTGGGAGGCTACACCTTC. V gene TRBV29-1 combines with J gene TRBJ1-2; no reliable D call. Germline V gene sequence: CDR1 SQVTM, CDR2 ANQGSEA. V shed 4 bases and J shed 8 bases, with 14 bases lying between them. This CDR3 is built from 12 residues. The full variable domain, with the rest looked up from reference TRBV29-1 and TRBJ1-2, is SAVISQKPSRDICQRGTSLTIQCQVDSQVTMMFWYRQQPGQSLTLIATANQGSEATYESGFVIDKFPISRPNLTFSTLTVSNMSPEDSSIYLCSVVEGLGGYTFGSGTRLTVV.

This clonotype was observed many times. CDR3 in amino acids: CASSLTPDGTYEQYF. The CDR3 coding sequence is TGTGCCAGCAGTTTAACGCCGGACGGGACCTACGAGCAGTACTTC. V is TRBV27 and J is TRBJ2-7, with D possibly TRBD2 on 5 matching bases. CDR3 length: 15 residues. The V and J ends lost 2 bases and 2 bases respectively, with 13 bases between them. CDR1 and CDR2 (germline): MNHEY, SMNVEV (reference sequence).

The chain uses TRBV6-1 and TRBJ1-2, with unresolved D. Germline V gene sequence: CDR1 MNHNS, CDR2 SASEGT. The CDR3 runs to 11 residues. V was clipped by 4 bases and J by 4 bases, with 4 bases between them. CDR3 residues: CASSVIYGYTF. The CDR3 coding sequence is TGTGCCAGCAGTGTAATCTATGGCTACACCTTC.

This clonotype showed up just a few times. The chain uses TRBV15 and TRBJ2-7; D call uncertain. Germline CDR1 and CDR2: LNHNV and YYDKDF (reference sequence). Deletions cut 1 base from V and 2 bases from J, with 9 bases between. The CDR3 has 14 amino acids. CDR3 region: CATSRGWTTYEQYF. CDR3 DNA sequence: TGTGCCACCAGCAGAGGCTGGACCACCTACGAGCAGTACTTC.

This clonotype has at least ten counts. CDR3 sequence reads: CASSSNRGRYEQYF. CDR3 DNA sequence: TGTGCCAGCAGCTCTAACAGGGGGCGATACGAGCAGTACTTC. This chain joins TRBV11-2 and TRBJ2-7; 9 bases line up with TRBD1. This CDR3 contains 14 residues. Trimming removed 4 bases from V and 4 bases from J; junction bases left unmatched: 5. Per germline, CDR1 SGHAT and CDR2 FQNNGV.

Ten or more counts support this clonotype. V and J are TRBV7-2 and TRBJ1-2; TRBD1 aligns across 7 bases. Germline values: CDR1 SGHTA, CDR2 FQGNSA. The CDR3 consists of 14 residues. J gave up 7 bases and V 0 bases, and 5 bases lay outside the gene matches. This CDR3 is CASSLAGGASGYTF. The CDR3 DNA is TGTGCCAGCAGCTTAGCAGGGGGCGCGAGTGGCTACACCTTC.

This clonotype was seen a few times. The chain couples TRBV29-1 to TRBJ2-5, with 9 bases aligning to TRBD2. The CDR3 has 12 residues. Losses at the gene ends were 7 bases for V and 4 bases for J; bases not matched to a gene: 4. CDR1 is SQVTM and CDR2 is ANQGSEA in the germline V gene. The CDR3 coding sequence is TGCAGCGCTAGGACTAGCGCAGAGACCCAGTACTTC. Translating it yields CSARTSAETQYF.

This clonotype was seen many times. The chain joins TRBV18 to TRBJ2-2; D perhaps matches TRBD2 (6 bases). CDR1 is KGHSH and CDR2 is LQKENI in the germline V gene. This CDR3 has 18 amino acids. V lost 3 bases and J 7 bases, leaving 24 bases between the germline ends. This CDR3 reads CASSPLVRGLVEFGELFF. For the CDR3, the DNA is TGTGCCAGCTCACCGCTCGTGCGGGGCCTGGTTGAGTTCGGGGAGCTGTTTTTT.

This clonotype was seen a few times. The chain is built from TRBV2 and TRBJ1-2, with D unresolved. Germline V gives CDR1 SNHLY, CDR2 FYNNEI. This CDR3 is 14 amino acids long. The V gene lost 7 bases and the J gene lost 1 base, with 13 bases spanning the gap. CDR3 loop: CASINPDNNYGYTF. The CDR3 DNA sequence: TGTGCCAGCATCAACCCAGACAATAACTATGGCTACACCTTC.

This clonotype was counted many times. The chain is built from TRBV20-1 and TRBJ2-5; 10 nucleotides line up with TRBD2. Trimming at V came to 3 bases and at J to 4 bases, leaving 11 bases not matched to a gene. Germline V gene sequence: CDR1 DFQATT, CDR2 SNEGSKA (reference sequence). This CDR3 has 16 amino acids. In DNA, the CDR3 is TGCAGTGCTAGTAGCCTAGCGGGAGTTCTCGCAGAGACCCAGTACTTC. It encodes CSASSLAGVLAETQYF.

This clonotype was seen many times. This chain connects TRBV29-1 to TRBJ1-1; no firm D call. Germline values: CDR1 SQVTM, CDR2 ANQGSEA. V lost 4 bases, J lost 2 bases, and 11 bases lay in between. The CDR3 totals 13 residues. The CDR3 nucleotides are TGCAGCGTTGTCTGGCAGTTTAACACTGAAGCTTTCTTT. It is translated as CSVVWQFNTEAFF.